The clone carrying this T cell receptor (beta chain) was counted a single time. The data derive from a study of PD-L1 blockade in urothelial cancer. Whole-study context: It was around 2014 that patients started atezolizumab at 1,200 mg intravenously every 3 weeks. Blood was subjected to analysis at 3 weeks (second dose) and 6 weeks following treatment start.

In each PCR, synthetic TCR analog templates were spiked in. TCRdb's table, derived via immunoSEQ multiplex PCR, lists solely in-frame clones and lacks some. This table has 60,000 to 75,000 clones, 84% appearing once. Time point meaning: pretreatment peripheral blood. The source of this sequence is a woman between 70 and 85 years old with urothelial cancer. The material was PBMCs, obtained around atezolizumab (anti-PD-L1) treatment.

CDR3 loop: CASRDSAGEQFF. Written as DNA, the CDR3 is TGTGCCAGCAGGGACAGCGCGGGTGAGCAGTTCTTC. The J gene is TRBJ2-1, the V gene TRBV6-5, with D possibly matching TRBD1 (6 bases). Germline V gene data show CDR1 as MNHEY and CDR2 as SVGAGI. This CDR3 has 12 residues. V was cut by 6 bases and J by 9 bases, with 12 bases left in between.